This T cell receptor (beta chain) was identified during a study of shared clonotypes between healthy human individuals. Healthy HIV-negative adults without recent acute infections or vaccinations served as donors. Deep-level assay runs were performed. The table came from immunoSEQ multiplex PCR; TCRdb's copy has only in-frame clones and leaves some out. The sample shows fewer than 600,000 clones, roughly three quarters of them seen only once. CDR3 length: 16 residues. After removal of 5 bases from V and 2 bases from J, the junction contained 12 bases not matched to a gene. CDR1 SGHVS and CDR2 FQNEAQ come from the germline V gene.

The chain is built from TRBV7-8 and TRBJ2-7; 7 nucleotides align to TRBD2. The sample taken for sequencing was PBMCs. The sequence was obtained from a woman between 35 and 50 years old in good health. Some clones in this sample may be carry-over from other donors' samples. The CDR3 is CASSPFSGPPTYEQYF. In DNA form, the CDR3 reads TGTGCCAGCAGCCCCTTTAGCGGGCCACCAACCTACGAGCAGTACTTC.